A single sample gave rise to the 27 T cell receptor beta chains below, sequenced in a study of T cells in localized non-small cell lung cancer. The protocol was immunoSEQ multiplex PCR, while the TCRdb copy is restricted to in-frame clones and leaves out a portion. The sample records 2,500 to 3,500 clones, approximately 23% being singletons. Sequencing used lung tumor tissue, obtained before any cancer treatment. All receptors derive from a woman aged 40-75 years with stage I lung adenocarcinoma.

By share, this clone counts as large. This chain connects TRBV6-8 to TRBJ1-1, with TRBD1 as a possible D gene (6 bases). Trimming removed 6 bases from V and 0 bases from J, with 17 bases in between. This CDR3 comprises 16 residues. In germline, CDR1 is MNHGY, CDR2 SAAAGT. CDR3: CASSNDRSPMNTEAFF. In DNA form, the CDR3 reads TGTGCCAGCAGCAACGACAGGTCCCCCATGAACACTGAAGCTTTCTTT.

This chain joins TRBV6-8 and TRBJ1-2; 7 bases align to TRBD1. Germline assignment: CDR1 MNHGY and CDR2 SAAAGT. The CDR3 loop spans 15 amino acids. With V trimmed by 2 bases and J by 5 bases, 8 bases remained unmatched. CDR3 in amino acids: CASSYVRGGLYGYTF. The CDR3 DNA is TGTGCCAGCAGTTACGTTCGAGGGGGCTTATATGGCTACACCTTC.

The CDR3 is CASSYSRAGGHGDGYTF. In nucleotides, the CDR3 is TGTGCCAGCAGTTACTCCCGGGCAGGGGGCCACGGCGATGGCTACACCTTC. The V and J genes are TRBV6-8 and TRBJ1-2; 8 nucleotides line up with TRBD1. The trim removed 0 bases at V and 6 bases at J, leaving 12 bases unmatched. CDR3 length: 17 residues. Germline CDR1 and CDR2: MNHGY and SAAAGT.

This clone was seen only a few times. The CDR3 protein is CASSYRRGGEEKLFF. The CDR3 bases are TGTGCCAGCAGTTACAGACGGGGGGGAGAAGAAAAACTGTTTTTT. The J gene is TRBJ1-4, the V gene TRBV6-8; D is possibly TRBD1 (5 bases). The CDR3 is 15 amino acids. Germline lookup yields CDR1 MNHGY and CDR2 SAAAGT. The V end was cut by 2 bases, the J end by 8 bases, with 15 bases between.

The rearrangement links TRBV10-3 to TRBJ2-1, with a tentative D call TRBD1 (6 bases). The CDR3 is 13 amino acids. Trimming cost V 10 bases and J 13 bases, with 23 bases left between them. The V gene's germline CDR1 is ENHRY and CDR2 SYGVKD. CDR3 in amino acids: CASGPNWGPSQFF. In DNA, the CDR3 is TGTGCCAGCGGCCCTAACTGGGGGCCGTCACAGTTCTTC.

The gene calls are TRBV25-1 and TRBJ1-6; the match to TRBD1 covers 8 bases. CDR1 is MGHDK, CDR2 SYGVNS, per germline. The CDR3 loop spans 14 amino acids. V gave up 8 bases and J gave up 9 bases; unmatched junction bases: 9. CDR3 protein: CASAPRGPSSPLHF. CDR3 coding DNA: TGTGCCAGCGCCCCCAGGGGGCCTAGTTCACCCCTCCACTTT.

J is TRBJ1-6 and V is TRBV30; 7 positions agree with TRBD1. V was clipped by 2 bases and J by 5 bases; unmatched bases: 3. CDR3 size: 14 residues. Germline values: CDR1 GTSNPN, CDR2 SVGIG (reference sequence). The CDR3 protein is CAWSNGQDNSPLHF. The CDR3, as DNA: TGTGCCTGGAGTAACGGACAGGATAATTCACCCCTCCACTTT.

This chain links TRBV5-1 with TRBJ2-5, with D perhaps matching TRBD1 or TRBD2 (6 bases each). CDR1 and CDR2 from the germline V gene are SGHRS and YFSETQ. CDR3 length equals 15 residues. The V gene lost 3 bases and the J gene lost 5 bases, with 17 bases spanning the gap. In nucleotides, the CDR3 is TGCGCCAGCAGCTCAAACCCCGGGGGCGCGGAGACCCAGTACTTC. This encodes CASSSNPGGAETQYF.

Here the CDR3 DNA reads TGTGCCAGCGCGAGAGGGTCGAGGGACACTGAAGCTTTCTTT. It translates to CASARGSRDTEAFF. The chain recombines TRBV6-8 with TRBJ1-1; D unclear. V lost 8 bases, J lost 3 bases, and 16 bases lay in between. Per germline, CDR1 MNHGY and CDR2 SAAAGT. This CDR3 region has 14 residues.

The chain is built from TRBV19 and TRBJ1-4; a weak D match, TRBD1 (5 bases). V was cut by 4 bases and J by 9 bases, with 24 bases left in between. The germline V gene encodes CDR1 LNHDA and CDR2 SQIVND (reference sequence). The CDR3 length is 17 residues. Here the CDR3 DNA reads TGTGCCAGTAGTAGCACTATAGCCGGGACCTCGGGGAAAAAACTGTTTTTT. Translated: CASSSTIAGTSGKKLFF.

This clone was counted only a few times. The chain is built from TRBV11-3 and TRBJ2-1, with D possibly matching TRBD1 (5 bases). In germline, CDR1 is SGHNT, CDR2 YENEEA. CDR3 length: 15 amino acids. V was trimmed by 0 bases and J by 5 bases, leaving 11 bases between them. CDR3: CASSLDQTVNNEQFF. The CDR3 DNA reads TGTGCCAGCAGCTTAGACCAGACAGTAAACAATGAGCAGTTCTTC.

This clone was observed a handful of times. CDR3 amino acids: CASSQGDAREGDTQYF. In DNA form, the CDR3 reads TGCGCCAGCAGCCAAGGAGATGCCCGGGAGGGAGATACGCAGTATTTT. This chain joins TRBV1 and TRBJ2-3; no DNA check was done on the table's D call, TRBD2. TRBV1 constitutes a pseudogene. This CDR3 contains 16 residues.

The table lists this clone with a few counts. This chain links TRBV12-5 with TRBJ1-2, with 7 bases fitting TRBD1. The length of the CDR3 is 15 residues. CDR1 and CDR2 from the germline V gene are LGHNT and FRNRAP. Written as DNA, the CDR3 is TGTGCCAGCACCAATTCAGGGGGGGCATTGGAAGGCTACACCTTC. Translation: CASTNSGGALEGYTF. The variable domain in full, completed from reference TRBV12-5 and TRBJ1-2, reads DARVTQTPRHKVTEMGQEVTMRCQPILGHNTVFWYRQTMMQGLELLAYFRNRAPLDDSGMPKDRFSAEMPDATLATLKIQPSEPRDSAVYFCASTNSGGALEGYTFGSGTRLTVV.

The chain couples TRBV1 to TRBJ1-2. TRBV1 is a pseudogene locus. CDR3 size: 13 residues. CDR3 loop: CASSLESNYGYTF. DNA for the CDR3: TGCGCCAGCAGCCTGGAGTCTAACTATGGCTACACCTTC.

By frequency in the sample, this clone is medium-sized (0.01 to 0.1%). The chain has TRBV6-8 and TRBJ1-1; D uncertain. Germline values: CDR1 MNHGY, CDR2 SAAAGT. Trimming took off 2 bases at V and 1 base at J, with 5 bases between the two ends. The CDR3 length is 13 residues. The CDR3 is CASSYVPNTEAFF. In nucleotides, the CDR3 is TGTGCCAGCAGTTACGTCCCGAACACTGAAGCTTTCTTT.

V gene TRBV19 combines with J gene TRBJ1-2, with D possibly matching TRBD1 (6 bases). Germline CDR1 and CDR2: LNHDA and SQIVND (reference sequence). Trimming stripped 5 bases from V and 4 bases from J, with 14 bases between. CDR3 length: 14 residues. The CDR3 here is CASSAYREGYGYTF. The CDR3 DNA follows: TGTGCCAGTAGTGCCTACAGGGAGGGCTATGGCTACACCTTC.

The chain combines TRBV10-2 with TRBJ1-5; D not certain. Germline CDR1 reads WSHSY; CDR2 reads SAAADI. With 1 base removed from V and 6 bases from J, the gap between germline ends came to 7 bases. CDR3 size: 13 residues. This CDR3 reads CASSEWAGQPQHF. In DNA, the CDR3 is TGCGCCAGCAGTGAGTGGGCCGGTCAGCCCCAGCATTTT.

The chain carries TRBV11-3 and TRBJ2-5; 8 nucleotides agree with TRBD2. V lost 6 bases to trimming and J lost 5 bases; unmatched junction nucleotides: 11. Germline V lookup: CDR1 SGHNT, CDR2 YENEEA. The CDR3 totals 15 residues. DNA of the CDR3: TGTGCCAGCAGTAACACGGGGGGGCGAGGTGAGACCCAGTACTTC. Protein product: CASSNTGGRGETQYF.

The genes are TRBV14 and TRBJ2-1; TRBD1 might be the D (6 bases). CDR1 is SGHDN, CDR2 FVKESK, per germline. Between the trimmed V and J ends, which lost 4 bases and 1 base, there was a span of 11 bases. The CDR3 consists of 15 residues. The CDR3 spells CASSPNRVSYNEQFF. CDR3 nucleotide sequence: TGTGCCAGCAGCCCCAACAGGGTATCCTACAATGAGCAGTTCTTC. Using reference TRBV14 and TRBJ2-1 for the parts outside the CDR3, the full variable domain is EAGVTQFPSHSVIEKGQTVTLRCDPISGHDNLYWYRRVMGKEIKFLLHFVKESKQDESGMPNNRFLAERTGGTYSTLKVQPAELEDSGVYFCASSPNRVSYNEQFFGPGTRLTVL.

The gene calls are TRBV11-3 and TRBJ2-7, with a possible D match to TRBD2 (5 bases). V shed 5 bases and J shed 0 bases, with 14 bases lying between them. This CDR3 is built from 15 residues. Germline V lookup: CDR1 SGHNT, CDR2 YENEEA. CDR3 amino acids: CASSPSLLASYEQYF. CDR3 nucleotide sequence: TGTGCCAGCAGCCCCTCCCTTCTAGCCTCCTACGAGCAGTACTTC.

This sequence joins TRBV9 and TRBJ1-5; D unclear. The germline gives CDR1 SGDLS, CDR2 YYNGEE. V shed 4 bases and J shed 2 bases, with 16 bases lying between them. This CDR3 has 16 amino acids. DNA for the CDR3: TGTGCCAGCAGCCCCGGCTGGGAGGGAGGCAATCAGCCCCAGCATTTT. Translating it yields CASSPGWEGGNQPQHF.

The chain is built from TRBV6-8 and TRBJ2-7, with D tentatively TRBD2 (6 bases). The CDR3 is made up of 15 amino acids. Germline loops: CDR1 MNHGY, CDR2 SAAAGT. Trimming took off 6 bases at V and 3 bases at J, with 18 bases between the two ends. The CDR3 nucleotides read TGTGCCAGCAGCGGGGGTGGGGCGGCATTCTACGAGCAGTACTTC. It translates to CASSGGGAAFYEQYF.

The chain recombines TRBV9 with TRBJ1-2; D unclear. This CDR3 has 13 residues. The V and J ends lost 0 bases and 7 bases respectively, with 10 bases between them. Germline V gene sequence: CDR1 SGDLS, CDR2 YYNGEE. CDR3 nucleotide sequence: TGTGCCAGCAGCGTAGACAGAGTAGGTGGCTACACCTTC. Translated: CASSVDRVGGYTF.

Only a few counts were recorded for this clone. The rearrangement joins TRBV6-8 to TRBJ2-2; maybe TRBD2 (5 bases). V lost 11 bases, J lost 2 bases, and 15 bases lay in between. The CDR3 has 14 residues. The germline gives CDR1 MNHGY, CDR2 SAAAGT. DNA for the CDR3: TGTGCCGTACGTCGAGGGTCAAACACCGGGGAGCTGTTTTTT. Residues: CAVRRGSNTGELFF.

Only a few counts were recorded for this clone. The chain employs TRBV12-5 and TRBJ1-4, with D perhaps matching TRBD1 (6 bases). V lost 1 base and J lost 8, with 14 bases in between. CDR1 and CDR2 (germline): LGHNT, FRNRAP. The CDR3 extends over 15 amino acids. The CDR3 bases are TGTGCTAGTGGTTTGGGGGCTACACAGGGCGAAAAACTGTTTTTT. Translating gives CASGLGATQGEKLFF.

The chain joins TRBV6-8 to TRBJ1-1; 9 positions match TRBD1. Germline V CDR1 and CDR2: MNHGY, SAAAGT. After removal of 6 bases from V and 0 bases from J, the junction contained 5 bases not matched to a gene. The length of the CDR3 is 15 residues. CDR3 sequence (DNA): TGTGCCAGCAGCCCACGGACAGGGGTGAACACTGAAGCTTTCTTT. Its protein is CASSPRTGVNTEAFF.

V gene TRBV19 combines with J gene TRBJ2-1; D might be TRBD1 (6 bases). The V end was cut by 3 bases, the J end by 6 bases, with 15 bases between. The germline CDR1 and CDR2 sequences are LNHDA and SQIVND (reference sequence). The CDR3 extends over 15 amino acids. CDR3 DNA sequence: TGTGCCAGTAGTATTCGGGCAGGGGTGAGCAATGAGCAGTTCTTC. Translation gives CASSIRAGVSNEQFF.